This is a list of T cell receptor beta chains from one sample in a study of OX40 agonist ivuxolimab in advanced cancers. Only in-frame clones appear in the TCRdb table, and some are missing; sequencing was by immunoSEQ multiplex PCR. The table records around 41,000 clones, just under 85% of them present only once. The source was CD4+ or CD8+ T cells sorted from blood, collected in a trial of the OX40 agonist ivuxolimab. The receptors were sampled from an adult with an advanced solid tumor such as melanoma, head and neck, liver or kidney cancer. Both conserved end residues are part of each CDR3. A row's size may be missing; if present it is once, few, many or a size class.

- | TRBV9 | CASSVTGGLAGGQDEQFF
- | TRBV2 | CASSVYRNYGYTF
- | TRBV7-9 | CASSLALASGFSYEQYF
- | TRBV5-6 | CASSLAGSWGRFYEQYF
- | TRBV6-6 | CASRTTREQYF
- | TRBV7-2 | CASSLRRAQETQYF
- | TRBV19 | CASKATGQPYSNQPQHF
once | TRBV29-1 | CSVLFRPMNTEAFF
few | TRBV28 | CASSSQGARVTEAFF
- | TRBV27 | CASSSGRDRGREQYF
- | TRBV15 | CATSRIHGGLTEAFF
- | TRBV18 | CASSVGGRVINEQFF
- | TRBV5-1 | CASSLGGSANYGYTF
- | TRBV28 | CASSKDHNYGYTF
- | TRBV6-5 | CASSYSTQPLNYGYTF
few | TRBV25-1 | CASSGYRGRNTEAFF
- | TRBV7-9 | CASSLAGRGQPQHF
- | TRBV28 | CASSSKGETQYF
- | TRBV28 | CASRGAESSKNIQYF
few | TRBV10-3 | CAISESNLLQGWSNSPLHF
- | TRBV28 | CASSRVGELAKNIQYF
- | TRBV19 | CASSIGQSYNEQFF
- | TRBV5-1 | CASCSGGWNEQFF
- | TRBV11-2 | CASSVGRSYGNTIYF
- | TRBV30 | CAWSPVGLAGVSYNEQFF
once | TRBV7-2 | CASSLGSGQMQYF
- | TRBV19 | CASAPPGLQPQHF
- | TRBV9 | CASSTERIAGDINEQFF
- | TRBV6-5 | CASSKTGTAYGYTF
- | TRBV30 | CAWSIRTGNTIYF
large | TRBV28 | CASNLGGAGTEAFF
- | TRBV11-3 | CASSLDPGANYGYTF
- | TRBV5-6 | CASSLQGGSPTYEQYF
- | TRBV5-6 | CASSFRGAYYGYTF
- | TRBV5-5 | CASSLGGSNTGELFF
- | TRBV5-6 | CASSSDRGRVIDETQYF